This T cell receptor beta chain was obtained from a study of human T cells and chemical hapten exposure. Whole-study results and caveats: The formation of large CDR3 similarity clusters by expanded TCRs significantly exceeded that of controls.

Germline V CDR1 and CDR2: SGHVS, FQNEAQ. CDR3 length equals 14 residues. This clonotype was detected only a few times. Its antigen is as yet unknown. A junction end diverges from the germline sequence, so it may reflect a read error. Time point indicated: pre-sensitization, week 0. This sample's treatment: therapeutic diphenylcyclopropenone sensitization with weekly scalp DPC. Total RNA extraction was carried out from unfractionated whole blood. TCRdb recomputed calls from the RACE reads with MiXCR, one row per CDR3 protein. The sample has under 300,000 distinct CDR3 sequences; about 7.7% are singletons.

Material: whole blood, obtained in connection with sensitization to the hapten diphenylcyclopropenone (DPC). This chain uses TRBV7-8 with TRBJ1-5, with D unclear. This sequence was found in a man between 18 and 35 years old with alopecia areata. Some clones in this sample may be carry-over from other donors' samples. The CDR3 DNA reads as TGCGCCAGCAGCTCACGAGACTTCAATCAGCCCCAGCATTTT. Translation: CASSSRDFNQPQHF.